The clone carrying this T cell receptor beta chain appeared a few times. This entry belongs to a study of blood T cell repertoires in COVID-19. The wider study: Researchers got acute and convalescent COVID-19 samples from the United States, Italy and Spain. T cells, B-cell-depleted T cells, or PBMCs provided the cDNA or gDNA that served as material.

Original processing methods: Using reference gene primer amplification, nucleated cell counts were estimated. Only in-frame clones appear in the TCRdb table, and some are missing; sequencing was by immunoSEQ multiplex PCR. That table is the source of V, J and clone size, and D and trimming were worked out from the DNA. The table records approximately 150,000 clones, about 91% of them present only once. Specimen: peripheral blood. This clonotype was sampled from a woman between 55 and 75 years old who had recovered from COVID-19.

CDR3 protein: CASSLLEITDRGYGYTF. The DNA for the CDR3 is TGTGCCAGCAGTTTACTTGAGATTACGGACAGGGGGTATGGCTACACCTTC. The rearrangement links TRBV28 to TRBJ1-2; 10 bases align to TRBD1. This CDR3 region has 17 residues. Per the germline V gene, CDR1 is MDHEN and CDR2 is SYDVKM. With 2 bases clipped from V and 5 bases from J, the junction kept 11 bases outside the gene matches.